A selection of T cell receptor beta chains follows, all from one sample in a study of T cell responses to AZD1222 COVID-19 vaccine. Method: immunoSEQ multiplex PCR; TCRdb's copy keeps in-frame clones and lacks some. Of fewer than 200,000 clones detected, around 88% appear once; the ten largest clones hold 1.1%. The sequences come from peripheral blood, collected 28 days after the second AZD1222 dose. The receptors were gathered from an adult who received the AZD1222 COVID-19 vaccine. CDR3s leave out the opening cysteine and the closing phenylalanine or tryptophan.

j_call v_call cdr3_aa
TRBJ2-2 TRBV9 ASSVSPGGTGELF
TRBJ1-2 TRBV18 ASSPLGAAYGYT
TRBJ1-2 TRBV19 ASDDRGYETDYGYT
TRBJ1-1 TRBV12-5 ASGDLGYSEAF
TRBJ1-2 TRBV10-3 AISPTSKGRGYT
TRBJ1-1 TRBV19 ASSIDLAGRDTEAF
TRBJ2-5 TRBV7-8 ASSPWRLAETQY
TRBJ1-5 TRBV19 ASSIDRDRDPNQPQH
TRBJ1-1 TRBV7-9 ASSPQAMNTEAF
TRBJ2-7 TRBV5-1 ASSLDVAFEQY
TRBJ2-1 TRBV4-1 ASSQQAGSSYNEQF
TRBJ1-5 TRBV7-2 ASSLMGGDQPQH
TRBJ1-6 TRBV19 ASSQQLSSYNSPLH